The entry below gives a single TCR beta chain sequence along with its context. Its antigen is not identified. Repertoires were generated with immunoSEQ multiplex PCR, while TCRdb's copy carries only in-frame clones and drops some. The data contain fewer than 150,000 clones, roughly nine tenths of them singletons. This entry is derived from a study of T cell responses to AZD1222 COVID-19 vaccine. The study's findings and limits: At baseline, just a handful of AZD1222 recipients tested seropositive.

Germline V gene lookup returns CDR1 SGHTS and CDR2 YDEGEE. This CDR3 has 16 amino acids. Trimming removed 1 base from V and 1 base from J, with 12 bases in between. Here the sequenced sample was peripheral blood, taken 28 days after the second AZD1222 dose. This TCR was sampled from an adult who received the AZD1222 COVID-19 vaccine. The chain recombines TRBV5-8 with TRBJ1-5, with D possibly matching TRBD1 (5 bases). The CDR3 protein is CASSLPGQGSNQPQHF. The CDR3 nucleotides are TGTGCCAGCAGCTTGCCGGGGCAGGGCAGCAATCAGCCCCAGCATTTT.